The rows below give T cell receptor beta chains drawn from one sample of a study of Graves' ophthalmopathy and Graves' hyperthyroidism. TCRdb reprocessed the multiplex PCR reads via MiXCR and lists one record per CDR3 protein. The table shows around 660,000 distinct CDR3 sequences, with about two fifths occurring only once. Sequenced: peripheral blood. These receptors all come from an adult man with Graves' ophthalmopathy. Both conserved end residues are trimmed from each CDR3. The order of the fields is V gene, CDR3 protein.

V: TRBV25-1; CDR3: ASRKKETGVGEQY
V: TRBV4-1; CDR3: ASSHDGSYEQY
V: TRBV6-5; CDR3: ASSYTTGTGVGSPLH
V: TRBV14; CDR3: ASSPIISAGGVTEAF
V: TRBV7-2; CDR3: ASSLVGQQNSPLH
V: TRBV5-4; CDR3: AISQDGGSGANVLT
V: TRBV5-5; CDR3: ASSTQGGQLYGYT
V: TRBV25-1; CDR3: ASRGGYNEQF
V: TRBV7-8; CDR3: ASSLLGGDQETQY
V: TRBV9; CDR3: ASSPGTGGLQPQH
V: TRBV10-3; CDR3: ASSRTSGSRETQY
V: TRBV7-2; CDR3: ASSTYRDPKVAGELF
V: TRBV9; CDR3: ASSVGALSEAF
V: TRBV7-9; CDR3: ASSLLGDMGETQY
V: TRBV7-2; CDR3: ASSAYRDNVLT
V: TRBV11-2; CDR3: ASREQETQY
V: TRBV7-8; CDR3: ASSGARNQPQH
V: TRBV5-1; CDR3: ASSYPTGRGTGELF
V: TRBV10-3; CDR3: ASSYSIFGTGGQETQY
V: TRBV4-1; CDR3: ASSQDGDPETQY
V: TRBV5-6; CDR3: ASSLAGQGGYEQC
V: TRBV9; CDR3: ASSVPGPNTGELF
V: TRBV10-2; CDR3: ASSPGATRGSYEQY
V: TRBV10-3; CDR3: AISRTGTTTNEKLF
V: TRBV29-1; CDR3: SLDPGGEYEQY
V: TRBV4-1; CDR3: ASSHRQPNNSPLH
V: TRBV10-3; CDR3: AISAGLETQY
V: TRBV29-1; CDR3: SVDFSEKLF
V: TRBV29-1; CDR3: ASSPRQLYEQY
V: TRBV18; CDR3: ASSPEGNYGYT
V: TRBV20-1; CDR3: SAIPPAHSGANVLT
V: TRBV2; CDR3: ASSRDREYEQY
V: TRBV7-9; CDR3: ASSQQGSTYEQY
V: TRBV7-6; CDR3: ASTSGTPGDTQY
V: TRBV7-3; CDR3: ASSPTYASQDIGSAQETQY
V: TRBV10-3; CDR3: ASSYRLAGTQETQY
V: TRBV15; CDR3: ATSQEGSTSGNTIY
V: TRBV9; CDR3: ASSVPPSGMVTGELF
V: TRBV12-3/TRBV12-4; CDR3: ASSDQLVSGELF
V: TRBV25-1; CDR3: ASRARTAHEQY
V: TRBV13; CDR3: ASSGPVGTNTEAF
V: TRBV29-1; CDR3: SVARDRVNYGYT
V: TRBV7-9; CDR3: ASSQPFKTRQETQY